This TCR beta chain emerged from a study of blood T cell repertoires in COVID-19. The V segment lost 8 bases and the J segment 4 bases; nucleotides outside the gene matches: 8. The CDR3 totals 14 residues. Germline CDR1 SNHLY, CDR2 FYNNEI. TCRdb's table, derived via immunoSEQ multiplex PCR, lists solely in-frame clones and lacks some. The data contain a few hundred thousand clones, 70% to 90% of them singletons. Sample: PBMCs or T cells enriched from blood (not recorded which). The source of this sequence is a woman aged 25-40 years who had recovered from COVID-19. The chain couples TRBV2 to TRBJ1-5; TRBD1 agrees at 7 bases. CDR3 protein: CASDRQGLNQPQHF. CDR3 DNA sequence: TGTGCCAGCGATAGACAGGGTCTTAATCAGCCCCAGCATTTT. The full variable domain, in which reference TRBV2 and TRBJ1-5 provide the parts outside the CDR3, is EPEVTQTPSHQVTQMGQEVILRCVPISNHLYFYWYRQILGQKVEFLVSFYNNEISEKSEIFDDQFSVERPDGSNFTLKIRSTKLEDSAMYFCASDRQGLNQPQHFGDGTRLSIL.